The T cell receptor (beta chain) under discussion was sequenced for a study of T-cell memory formation after mild COVID-19. Unmatched junction bases numbered 2, after V lost 3 bases and J lost 6 bases. This CDR3 is built from 13 residues. After 5'RACE with constant-segment primers, TCR alpha and TCR beta cDNA libraries carrying sample barcodes and UMIs were obtained. In TCRdb, the 5' RACE reads were re-called with MiXCR into one record per CDR3 protein. Of approximately 150,000 distinct CDR3 sequences in the sample, about 6.1% were seen once. The table lists this clonotype with a few counts. The chain couples TRBV12-3 or TRBV12-4 to TRBJ2-5; 9 nucleotides line up with TRBD1. The receptor was isolated from an adult woman who had mild COVID-19 (a few samples of this study predate the infection). Cell type and time point are not known. Sequencing was carried out using PBMCs or a T cell subset sorted from them (not recorded which). The DNA for the CDR3 is TGTGCCAGCAGTTTGGGACAGGGAAAGACCCAGTACTTC. It specifies CASSLGQGKTQYF.